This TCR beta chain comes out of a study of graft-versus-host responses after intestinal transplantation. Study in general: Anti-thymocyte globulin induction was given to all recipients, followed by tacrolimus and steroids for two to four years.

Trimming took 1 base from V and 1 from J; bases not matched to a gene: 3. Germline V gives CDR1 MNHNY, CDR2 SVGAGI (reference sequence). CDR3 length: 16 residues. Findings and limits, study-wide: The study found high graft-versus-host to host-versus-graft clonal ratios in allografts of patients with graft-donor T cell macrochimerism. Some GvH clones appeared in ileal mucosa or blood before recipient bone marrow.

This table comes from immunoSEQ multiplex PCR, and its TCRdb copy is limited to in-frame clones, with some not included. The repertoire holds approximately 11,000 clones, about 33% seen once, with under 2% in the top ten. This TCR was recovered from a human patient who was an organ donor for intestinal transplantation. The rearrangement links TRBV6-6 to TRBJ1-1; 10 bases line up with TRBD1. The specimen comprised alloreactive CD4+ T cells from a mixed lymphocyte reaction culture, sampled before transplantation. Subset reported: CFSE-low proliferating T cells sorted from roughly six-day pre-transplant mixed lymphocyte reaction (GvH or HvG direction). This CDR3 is CASSYLTGGWNTEAFF. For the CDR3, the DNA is TGTGCCAGCAGTTACTTGACAGGGGGCTGGAACACTGAAGCTTTCTTT.